This entry describes one TCR beta chain. This record belongs to a study of PD-L1 blockade in urothelial cancer. Overall study context: The number of prior chemotherapy regimens per patient was 0 to 3.

The CDR3 spans 19 residues. The V gene's germline CDR1 is WNHNN and CDR2 SYGVQD (reference sequence). The trim removed 8 bases at V and 2 bases at J, leaving 14 bases unmatched. TCRdb's copy holds only in-frame clones and misses some; the assay was immunoSEQ multiplex PCR. The table lists tens of thousands of clones, 88% of them singletons. The chain uses TRBV10-1 and TRBJ2-3, with 15 bases identical to TRBD2. The sample was PBMCs, taken around atezolizumab (anti-PD-L1) treatment. This receptor was obtained from a man aged 50 or older with urothelial cancer. The CDR3 DNA reads TGCGCCAGCGCCGGGACTAGCGGGAGGACAAAGGGTTCCACAGATACGCAGTATTTT. This gives the protein CASAGTSGRTKGSTDTQYF.